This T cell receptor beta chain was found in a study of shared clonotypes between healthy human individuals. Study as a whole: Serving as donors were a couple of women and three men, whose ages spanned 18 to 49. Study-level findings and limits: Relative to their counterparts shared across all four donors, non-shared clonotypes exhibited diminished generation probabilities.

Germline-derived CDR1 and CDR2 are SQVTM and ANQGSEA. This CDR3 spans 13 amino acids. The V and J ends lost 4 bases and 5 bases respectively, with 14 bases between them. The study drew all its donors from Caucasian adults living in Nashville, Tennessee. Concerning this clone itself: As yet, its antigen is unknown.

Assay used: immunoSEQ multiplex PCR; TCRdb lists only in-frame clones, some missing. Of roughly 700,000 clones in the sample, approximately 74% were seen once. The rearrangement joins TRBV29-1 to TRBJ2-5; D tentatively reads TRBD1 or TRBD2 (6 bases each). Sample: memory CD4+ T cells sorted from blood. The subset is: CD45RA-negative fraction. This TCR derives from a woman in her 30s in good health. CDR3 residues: CSVVWGADETQYF. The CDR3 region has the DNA TGCAGCGTTGTATGGGGGGCAGACGAGACCCAGTACTTC.